The 24 T cell receptor beta chains presented below share a single source sample, sequenced in a study of CD8 T cells in ankylosing spondylitis. TCRdb redid the calling of the 5' RACE reads with MiXCR, one entry per CDR3 protein. The sample includes 250,000 or so distinct CDR3 sequences, about a sixth of them seen just once. The material sequenced was blood, either unsorted or a sorted T cell fraction (not recorded which). The receptors stem from a male donor with ankylosing spondylitis or in good health (not recorded which).

This clonotype was picked up a small number of times. The genes are TRBV13 and TRBJ2-3; 8 nucleotides agree with TRBD2. CDR1 is PRHDT, CDR2 FYEKMQ, per germline (reference sequence). The ends lost 4 bases at V and 3 bases at J; junction bases unmatched: 3. The CDR3 is made up of 14 amino acids. For the CDR3, the DNA is TGTGCCAGCAGCTATCCTAGCGGGACAGATACGCAGTATTTT. This encodes CASSYPSGTDTQYF.

A few counts support this clonotype. This chain links TRBV4-2 with TRBJ2-1; tentative D call: TRBD2 (5 bases). Looked up from germline, CDR1 is LGHNA and CDR2 is YNFKEQ. The CDR3 sequence is 12 residues long. V was clipped by 4 bases and J by 8 bases, with 9 bases between them. CDR3 nucleotides: TGTGCCAGCAGCCCCGAGGGCCATGAGCAGTTCTTC. Its translation: CASSPEGHEQFF.

This clonotype appeared once. The gene calls are TRBV5-1 and TRBJ2-1; 9 nucleotides line up with TRBD1. J gave up 8 bases and V 4 bases, and 13 bases lay outside the gene matches. The V gene's germline CDR1 is SGHRS and CDR2 YFSETQ. The CDR3 is made up of 16 amino acids. The CDR3 nucleotides are TGCGCCAGCAGCGGCTGGACAGGGGTTTATGGTGATGAGCAGTTCTTC. This gives the protein CASSGWTGVYGDEQFF.

This clonotype has a handful of counts. This chain uses TRBV29-1 with TRBJ2-3; D unresolved. In germline, CDR1 is SQVTM, CDR2 ANQGSEA. CDR3 length equals 15 residues. The ends were cut back, 0 bases at V and 0 bases at J, with 10 bases in the middle. The CDR3 region has the DNA TGCAGCGTTGAAGATTGGTGGGGAAGCACAGATACGCAGTATTTT. It yields the protein CSVEDWWGSTDTQYF.

This clonotype has only one observation. Being one base from a much bigger clone, this may be a read error. The rearrangement links TRBV5-6 to TRBJ2-1; weak D call: TRBD2 (7 bases). Germline CDR1 reads SGHDT; CDR2 reads YYEEEE. The CDR3 has 14 residues. The CDR3 loop reads CSSSLGGGHNEQFF. CDR3 sequence (DNA): TGTTCCAGCAGCCTGGGGGGGGGCCACAATGAGCAGTTCTTC.

In this sample, this clonotype turned up a few times. This chain joins TRBV6-2 or TRBV6-3 and TRBJ2-7; D might be TRBD1 (6 bases). Germline assignment: CDR1 MNHEY and CDR2 SVGEGT. V was cut by 5 bases and J by 3 bases, with 11 bases left in between. The CDR3 runs to 13 residues. CDR3 residues: CASSGDTYYEQYF. The CDR3 DNA follows: TGTGCCAGCAGTGGGGACACCTACTACGAGCAGTACTTC.

This clonotype was counted only a few times. CDR3 coding DNA: TGTGCCAGCAGCTCGTCGGGTGTACCCTACGAGCAGTACTTC. Translation: CASSSSGVPYEQYF. This chain uses TRBV7-9 with TRBJ2-7; D is uncertain. This CDR3 contains 14 residues. The V gene's germline CDR1 is SEHNR and CDR2 FQNEAQ (reference sequence). The V end lost 4 bases, the J end lost 2 bases, and 12 bases lay between the germline ends.

This clonotype was detected only a few times. The chain has TRBV7-8 and TRBJ2-7; TRBD2 aligns across 12 bases. Germline CDR1 and CDR2: SGHVS and FQNEAQ. The CDR3 has 15 amino acids. J was trimmed by 2 bases and V by 5 bases; bases with no gene match: 4. The CDR3 DNA reads as TGTGCCAGCAGCCTAAGACTAGCGGGGGCCTACGAGCAGTACTTC. Protein: CASSLRLAGAYEQYF.

Only a few counts were recorded for this clonotype. The J gene is TRBJ2-1, the V gene TRBV12-3 or TRBV12-4, with TRBD1 matching over 7 bases. There are 14 residues in the CDR3. The V segment lost 6 bases and the J segment 4 bases; nucleotides outside the gene matches: 6. DNA of the CDR3: TGTGCCAGCAGACTCGGGACAGCTTACAATGAGCAGTTCTTC. Protein sequence: CASRLGTAYNEQFF.

This clonotype was detected many times. The chain employs TRBV29-1 and TRBJ2-7, with D unresolved. V gave up 2 bases and J gave up 0 bases, with 8 bases separating them. CDR1 SQVTM and CDR2 ANQGSEA come from the germline V gene. CDR3 length: 13 residues. DNA for the CDR3: TGCAGCGTTGAAAAGGCTAGCTCCTACGAGCAGTACTTC. Protein sequence: CSVEKASSYEQYF.

There are many counts of this clonotype. The CDR3 bases are TGTGCCAGCAGTGATAGACAGGGAGCCTACGAGCAGTACTTC. Its translation: CASSDRQGAYEQYF. The V and J genes are TRBV2 and TRBJ2-7, with TRBD1 identical over 7 bases. The germline gives CDR1 SNHLY, CDR2 FYNNEI. This CDR3 is built from 14 residues. With V trimmed by 3 bases and J by 2 bases, 4 bases remained unmatched.

This chain joins TRBV7-8 and TRBJ2-7, with 9 bases fitting TRBD2. Germline CDR1 reads SGHVS; CDR2 reads FQNEAQ. The V segment lost 4 bases and the J segment 6 bases; nucleotides outside the gene matches: 10. The CDR3 sequence is 15 residues long. The CDR3 loop reads CASSYPLAGVAEQYF. The CDR3 nucleotides read TGTGCCAGCAGCTACCCATTAGCGGGAGTGGCCGAGCAGTACTTC. The full variable domain, its missing parts supplied by reference TRBV7-8 and TRBJ2-7, is GAGVSQSPRYKVAKRGQDVALRCDPISGHVSLFWYQQALGQGPEFLTYFQNEAQLDKSGLPSDRFFAERPEGSVSTLKIQRTQQEDSAVYLCASSYPLAGVAEQYFGPGTRLTVT.

The chain couples TRBV10-3 to TRBJ1-3; possibly TRBD1 for D (6 bases). Deletions cut 8 bases from V and 4 bases from J, with 12 bases between. This CDR3 contains 13 residues. CDR1 is ENHRY and CDR2 is SYGVKD in the germline V gene. Here the CDR3 reads CAIGDRFGNTIYF. The DNA for the CDR3 is TGTGCCATCGGCGACAGGTTCGGAAACACCATATATTTT.

This clonotype was counted ten times or more. The rearrangement links TRBV10-3 to TRBJ2-7; perhaps TRBD1 as D (5 bases). The CDR3 has 15 residues. Trimming shortened V by 3 bases and J by 2 bases, and 14 bases separated the two germline ends. Germline V gene data show CDR1 as ENHRY and CDR2 as SYGVKD. The CDR3 protein is CAISEGEMVTYEQYF. In DNA, the CDR3 is TGTGCCATCAGTGAAGGGGAAATGGTCACCTACGAGCAGTACTTC.

This clonotype was seen more than once but under ten times. The chain recombines TRBV19 with TRBJ2-3, with 11 bases fitting TRBD2. V lost 5 bases to trimming and J lost 5 bases; unmatched junction nucleotides: 9. CDR3 length: 16 amino acids. Per the germline V gene, CDR1 is LNHDA and CDR2 is SQIVND (reference sequence). Here the CDR3 reads CASSPDVSGRGDTQYF. CDR3 sequence (DNA): TGTGCCAGTAGTCCAGACGTTAGCGGGAGGGGAGATACGCAGTATTTT.

The chain joins TRBV4-2 to TRBJ2-2; TRBD1 is a possible D gene (6 bases). This CDR3 comprises 15 residues. Germline V gene lookup returns CDR1 LGHNA and CDR2 YNFKEQ. The V gene lost 0 bases and the J gene lost 4 bases, with 9 bases spanning the gap. CDR3 region: CASSQEGQLTGELFF. The CDR3 bases are TGTGCCAGCAGCCAAGAGGGACAACTCACCGGGGAGCTGTTTTTT.

This rearrangement joins TRBV18 to TRBJ2-3, with a tentative D call TRBD2 (5 bases). CDR3 length equals 15 residues. Germline loops: CDR1 KGHSH, CDR2 LQKENI. With 3 bases removed from V and 8 bases from J, the gap between germline ends came to 18 bases. CDR3 sequence reads: CASSPYERRVGTQYF. The CDR3 region has the DNA TGTGCCAGCTCACCCTATGAGCGGCGAGTGGGTACGCAGTATTTT.

Many counts were recorded for this clonotype. The chain employs TRBV6-5 and TRBJ1-1, with a possible D match to TRBD1 (5 bases). The ends were cut back, 2 bases at V and 1 base at J, with 14 bases in the middle. Germline assignment: CDR1 MNHEY and CDR2 SVGAGI. There are 16 residues in the CDR3. CDR3 protein: CASSYGIGDGNTEAFF. The CDR3 nucleotides read TGTGCCAGCAGTTACGGCATAGGGGACGGGAACACTGAAGCTTTCTTT.

This clonotype was detected a few times. V is TRBV13 and J is TRBJ2-4; D is unclear. Germline values: CDR1 PRHDT, CDR2 FYEKMQ (reference sequence). Trimming left V 5 bases short and J 5 bases short, with 13 bases between. The CDR3 runs to 14 residues. The CDR3 spells CASSQNENQNIQYF. The CDR3 bases are TGTGCCAGCAGCCAAAATGAAAATCAAAACATTCAGTACTTC.

The rearrangement joins TRBV12-3 or TRBV12-4 to TRBJ2-1, with D possibly TRBD2 on 6 matching bases. The CDR3 covers 15 residues. Deletions cut 6 bases from V and 0 bases from J, with 12 bases between. The CDR3 sequence is CASRVGLSSYNEQFF. In nucleotides, the CDR3 is TGTGCCAGCAGGGTCGGACTATCCTCCTACAATGAGCAGTTCTTC.

This clonotype was observed many times. J is TRBJ2-7 and V is TRBV4-1; a weak D match, TRBD2 (6 bases). CDR3 length: 15 residues. Between the trimmed V and J ends, which lost 0 bases and 3 bases, there was a span of 12 bases. CDR1 is MGHRA, CDR2 YSYEKL, per germline. In nucleotides, the CDR3 is TGCGCCAGCAGCCAAGATTGGGGGGATCTCTACGAGCAGTACTTC. Amino acid sequence: CASSQDWGDLYEQYF.

This chain joins TRBV29-1 and TRBJ2-7, with a tentative D call TRBD1 (6 bases). V dropped 2 bases and J dropped 9 bases, with 17 bases sitting between them. Germline assignment: CDR1 SQVTM and CDR2 ANQGSEA. The CDR3 is 13 amino acids. For the CDR3, the DNA is TGCAGCGTTGAAACAGGGCCCACGTTCGGGCAGTACTTC. Protein sequence: CSVETGPTFGQYF.

The chain links TRBV6-5 to TRBJ2-1, with D unresolved. Germline CDR1 and CDR2: MNHEY and SVGAGI. The CDR3 covers 14 residues. V was cut by 8 bases and J by 1 base, with 12 bases left in between. Here the CDR3 DNA reads TGTGCCAGCGTTTGGAGAGAATCCTACAATGAGCAGTTCTTC. It is translated as CASVWRESYNEQFF.

This clonotype appeared many times. The chain employs TRBV24-1 and TRBJ1-1, with D unclear. Germline CDR1 reads KGHDR; CDR2 reads SFDVKD. The CDR3 totals 13 residues. V dropped 4 bases and J dropped 5 bases, with 10 bases sitting between them. Here the CDR3 DNA reads TGTGCCACCAGTGAAGGCCCTCATACTGAAGCTTTCTTT. This sequence encodes CATSEGPHTEAFF.